This TCR beta chain was profiled in a study of T cells in Graves' hyperthyroidism and ophthalmopathy. Study details: Initial diagnosis, before any treatment, was when peripheral blood was collected.

RNA transcripts gave rise to amplified TCR beta CDR3 regions. Carried out on the TCR CDR3, a first-round RT-PCR used the HTBI primer set. One entry per CDR3 protein, called by TCRdb with MiXCR from the multiplex PCR reads. Seen here are over 500,000 distinct CDR3 sequences, about 15% observed once, and the top ten hold around 14%. Study results and limitations: Stable hyperthyroidism was separated from ophthalmopathy by a model based on 13 V-J features.

This clonotype showed up just a few times. The antigen is undetermined. The PBMCs were taken from approximately 9 ml of fresh peripheral blood. The sample was blood. The receptor was derived from a woman aged 35 to 49 with Graves' hyperthyroidism.

The CDR3 reads CASMAGSTYEQYF. The CDR3 DNA reads TGTGCCAGCATGGCAGGGAGTACCTACGAGCAGTACTTC. The chain links TRBV25-1 to TRBJ2-7; D tentatively reads TRBD1 or TRBD2 (5 bases each). Trimming stripped 7 bases from V and 2 bases from J, with 12 bases between. The germline V gene has CDR1 MGHDK and CDR2 SYGVNS. The CDR3 length is 13 residues.